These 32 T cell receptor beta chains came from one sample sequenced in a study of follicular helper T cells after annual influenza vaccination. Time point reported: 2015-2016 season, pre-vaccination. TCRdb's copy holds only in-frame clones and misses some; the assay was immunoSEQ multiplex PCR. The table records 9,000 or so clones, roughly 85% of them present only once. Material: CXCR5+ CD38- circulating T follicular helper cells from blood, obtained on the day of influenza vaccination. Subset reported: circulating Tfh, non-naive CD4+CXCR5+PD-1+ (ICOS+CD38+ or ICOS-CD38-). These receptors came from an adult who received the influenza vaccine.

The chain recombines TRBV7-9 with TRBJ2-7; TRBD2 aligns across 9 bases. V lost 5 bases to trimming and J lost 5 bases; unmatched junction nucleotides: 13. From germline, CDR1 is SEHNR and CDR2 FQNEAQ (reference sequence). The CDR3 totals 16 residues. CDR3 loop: CASSPTGSSGTHEQYF. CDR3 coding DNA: TGTGCCAGCAGCCCGACGGGCTCTAGCGGGACCCACGAGCAGTACTTC.

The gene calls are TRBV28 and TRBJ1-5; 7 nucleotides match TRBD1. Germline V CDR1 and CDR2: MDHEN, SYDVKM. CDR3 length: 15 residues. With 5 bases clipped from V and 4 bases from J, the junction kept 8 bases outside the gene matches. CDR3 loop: CASSELDRHNQPQHF. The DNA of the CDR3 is TGTGCCAGCAGTGAGCTGGACAGGCATAATCAGCCCCAGCATTTT.

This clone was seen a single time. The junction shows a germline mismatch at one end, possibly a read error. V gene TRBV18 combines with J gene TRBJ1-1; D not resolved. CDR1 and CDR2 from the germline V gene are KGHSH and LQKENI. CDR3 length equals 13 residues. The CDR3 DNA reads TGTGCCAGCTCACCCATGAGGAACGCTGAAGCTTTCTTT. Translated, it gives CASSPMRNAEAFF.

The CDR3 nucleotides are TGTGCCAGCAGCTTAGAATATGGGGGGAACACTGAAGCTTTCTTT. Translating gives CASSLEYGGNTEAFF. The genes are TRBV7-9 and TRBJ1-1; D is perhaps TRBD1 (5 bases). Trimming took off 1 base at V and 1 base at J, with 10 bases between the two ends. The CDR3 contains 15 residues. Germline V gene lookup returns CDR1 SEHNR and CDR2 FQNEAQ (reference sequence).

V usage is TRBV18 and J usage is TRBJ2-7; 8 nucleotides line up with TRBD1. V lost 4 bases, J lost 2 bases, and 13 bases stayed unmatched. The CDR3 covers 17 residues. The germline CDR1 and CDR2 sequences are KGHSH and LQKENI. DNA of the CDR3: TGTGCCAGCTCACTCTTACCCCCTTCGGGACAGGCCTACGAGCAGTACTTC. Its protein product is CASSLLPPSGQAYEQYF.

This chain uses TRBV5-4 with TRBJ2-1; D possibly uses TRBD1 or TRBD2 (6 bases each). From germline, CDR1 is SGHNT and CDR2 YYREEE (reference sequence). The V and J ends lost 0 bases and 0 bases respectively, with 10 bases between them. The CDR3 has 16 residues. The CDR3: CASSLGGGSSYNEQFF. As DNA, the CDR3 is TGTGCCAGCAGCTTGGGAGGGGGGAGCTCCTACAATGAGCAGTTCTTC.

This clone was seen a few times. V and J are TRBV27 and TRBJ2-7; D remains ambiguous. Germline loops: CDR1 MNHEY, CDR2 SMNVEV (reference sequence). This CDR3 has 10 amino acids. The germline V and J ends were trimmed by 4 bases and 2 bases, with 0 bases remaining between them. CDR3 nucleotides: TGTGCCAGCAGTTCCTACGAGCAGTACTTC. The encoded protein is CASSSYEQYF.

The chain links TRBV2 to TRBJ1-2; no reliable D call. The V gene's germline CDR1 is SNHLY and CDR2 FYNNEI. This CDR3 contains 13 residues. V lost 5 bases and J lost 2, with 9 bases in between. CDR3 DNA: TGTGCCAGCAGTAAGGACGGAAACTATGGCTACACCTTC. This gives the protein CASSKDGNYGYTF.

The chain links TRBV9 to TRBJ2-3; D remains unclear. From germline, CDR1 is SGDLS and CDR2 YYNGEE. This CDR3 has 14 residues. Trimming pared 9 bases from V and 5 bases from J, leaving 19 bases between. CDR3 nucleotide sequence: TGTGCCAAAACCAAGAGTCGGACGGTAGATACGCAGTATTTT. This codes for CAKTKSRTVDTQYF.

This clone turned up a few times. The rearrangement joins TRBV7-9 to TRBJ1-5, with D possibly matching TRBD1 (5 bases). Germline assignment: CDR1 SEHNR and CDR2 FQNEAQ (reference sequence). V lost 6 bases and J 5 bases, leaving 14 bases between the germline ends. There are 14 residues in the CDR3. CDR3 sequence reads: CASSPAGGDQPQHF. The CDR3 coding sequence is TGTGCCAGCAGTCCAGCTGGGGGGGATCAGCCCCAGCATTTT.

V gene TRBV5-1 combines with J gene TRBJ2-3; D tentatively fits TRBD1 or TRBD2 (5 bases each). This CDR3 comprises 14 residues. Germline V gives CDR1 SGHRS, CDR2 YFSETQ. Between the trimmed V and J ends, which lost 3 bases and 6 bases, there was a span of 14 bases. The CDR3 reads CASSSGAAADTQYF. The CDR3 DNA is TGCGCCAGCAGCTCCGGGGCGGCCGCCGATACGCAGTATTTT.

CDR3 residues: CASSNGDTEAFF. Here the CDR3 DNA reads TGTGCCAGCAGTAATGGTGACACTGAAGCTTTCTTT. This chain links TRBV28 with TRBJ1-1; D gene uncertain. The germline V and J ends were trimmed by 5 bases and 3 bases, with 7 bases remaining between them. The CDR3 runs to 12 residues. Germline values: CDR1 MDHEN, CDR2 SYDVKM. Variable domain in full (rest from reference TRBV28 and TRBJ1-1): DVKVTQSSRYLVKRTGEKVFLECVQDMDHENMFWYRQDPGLGLRLIYFSYDVKMKEKGDIPEGYSVSREKKERFSLILESASTNQTSMYLCASSNGDTEAFFGQGTRLTVV.

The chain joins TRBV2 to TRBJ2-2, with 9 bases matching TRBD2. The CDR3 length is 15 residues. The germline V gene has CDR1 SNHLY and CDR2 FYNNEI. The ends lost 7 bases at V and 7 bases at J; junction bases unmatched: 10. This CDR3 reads CASNLAGMGGGELFF. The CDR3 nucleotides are TGTGCCAGCAACCTAGCGGGAATGGGGGGCGGGGAGCTGTTTTTT.

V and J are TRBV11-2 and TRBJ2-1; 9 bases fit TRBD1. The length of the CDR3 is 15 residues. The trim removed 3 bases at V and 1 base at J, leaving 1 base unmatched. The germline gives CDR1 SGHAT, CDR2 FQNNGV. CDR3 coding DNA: TGTGCCAGCAGCTTCGGGACAGGGTCCTACAATGAGCAGTTCTTC. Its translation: CASSFGTGSYNEQFF.

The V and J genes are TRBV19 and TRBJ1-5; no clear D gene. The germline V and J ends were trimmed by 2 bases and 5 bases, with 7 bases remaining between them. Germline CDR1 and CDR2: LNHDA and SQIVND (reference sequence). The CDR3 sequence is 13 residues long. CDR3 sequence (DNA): TGTGCCAGTAGTATACGAGCTGATCAGCCCCAGCATTTT. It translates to CASSIRADQPQHF.

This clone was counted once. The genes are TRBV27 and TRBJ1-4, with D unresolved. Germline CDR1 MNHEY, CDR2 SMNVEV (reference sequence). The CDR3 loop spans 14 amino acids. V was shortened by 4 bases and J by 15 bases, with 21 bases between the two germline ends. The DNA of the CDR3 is TGTGCCAGCAGTTACCGACTGGGTGGTTTCGGTTTGTTTTTT. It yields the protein CASSYRLGGFGLFF.

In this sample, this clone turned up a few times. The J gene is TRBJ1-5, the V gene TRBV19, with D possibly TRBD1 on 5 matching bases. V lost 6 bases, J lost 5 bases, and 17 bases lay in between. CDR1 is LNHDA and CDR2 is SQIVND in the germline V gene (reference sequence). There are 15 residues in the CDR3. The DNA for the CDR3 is TGTGCCAGTAGGAGAGGAGGGCGAGGGGATCAGCCCCAGCATTTT. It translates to CASRRGGRGDQPQHF.

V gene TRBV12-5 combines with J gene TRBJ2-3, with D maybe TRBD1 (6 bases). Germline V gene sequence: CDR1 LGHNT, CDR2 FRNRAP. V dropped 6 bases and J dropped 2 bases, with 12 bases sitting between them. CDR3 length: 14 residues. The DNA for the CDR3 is TGTGCTAGTGGACGGGACACTTACACAGATACGCAGTATTTT. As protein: CASGRDTYTDTQYF.

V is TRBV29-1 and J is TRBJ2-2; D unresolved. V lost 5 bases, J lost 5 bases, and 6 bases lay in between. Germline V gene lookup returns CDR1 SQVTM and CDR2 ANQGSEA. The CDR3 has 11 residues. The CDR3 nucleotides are TGCAGCGTTCAGGAGACCGGGGAGCTGTTTTTT. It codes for CSVQETGELFF.

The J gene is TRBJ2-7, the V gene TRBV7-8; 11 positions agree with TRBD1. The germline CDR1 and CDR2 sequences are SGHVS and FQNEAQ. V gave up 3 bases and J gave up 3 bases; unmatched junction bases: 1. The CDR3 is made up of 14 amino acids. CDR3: CASSLGQGGYEQYF. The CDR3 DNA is TGTGCCAGCAGCTTGGGACAGGGGGGCTACGAGCAGTACTTC.

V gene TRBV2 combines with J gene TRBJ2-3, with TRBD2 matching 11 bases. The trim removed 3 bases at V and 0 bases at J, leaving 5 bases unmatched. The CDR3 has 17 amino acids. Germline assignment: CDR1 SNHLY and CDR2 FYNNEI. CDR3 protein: CASSDLTSGRSTDTQYF. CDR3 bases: TGTGCCAGCAGTGACTTAACTAGCGGGAGAAGCACAGATACGCAGTATTTT.

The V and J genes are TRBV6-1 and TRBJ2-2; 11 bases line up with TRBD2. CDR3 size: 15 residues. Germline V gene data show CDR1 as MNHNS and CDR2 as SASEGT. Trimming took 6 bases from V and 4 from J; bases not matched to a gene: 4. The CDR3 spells CASRAGTSGTGELFF. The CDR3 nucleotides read TGTGCCAGCAGGGCCGGGACTAGCGGCACCGGGGAGCTGTTTTTT.

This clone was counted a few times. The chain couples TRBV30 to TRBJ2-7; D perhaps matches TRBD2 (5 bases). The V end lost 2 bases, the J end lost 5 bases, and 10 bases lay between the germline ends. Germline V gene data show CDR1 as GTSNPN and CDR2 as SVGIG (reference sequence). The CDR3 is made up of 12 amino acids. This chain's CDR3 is CAWSRGPDEQYF. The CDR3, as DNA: TGTGCCTGGAGTCGAGGGCCTGACGAGCAGTACTTC.

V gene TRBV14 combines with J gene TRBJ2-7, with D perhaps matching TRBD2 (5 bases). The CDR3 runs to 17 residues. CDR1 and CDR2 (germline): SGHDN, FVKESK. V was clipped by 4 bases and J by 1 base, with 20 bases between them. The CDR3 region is CASSLWGALRWSYEQYF. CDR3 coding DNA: TGTGCCAGCAGCCTTTGGGGAGCCCTGAGGTGGTCCTACGAGCAGTACTTC.

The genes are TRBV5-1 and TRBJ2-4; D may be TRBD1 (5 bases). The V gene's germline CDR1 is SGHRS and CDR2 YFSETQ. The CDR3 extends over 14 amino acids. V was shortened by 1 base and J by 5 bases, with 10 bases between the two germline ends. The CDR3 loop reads CASSLPDSQNIQYF. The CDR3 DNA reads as TGCGCCAGCAGCTTGCCAGACAGTCAAAACATTCAGTACTTC.

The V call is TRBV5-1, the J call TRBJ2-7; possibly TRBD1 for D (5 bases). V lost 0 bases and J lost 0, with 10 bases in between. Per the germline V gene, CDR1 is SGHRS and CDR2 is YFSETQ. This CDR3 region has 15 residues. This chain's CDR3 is CASSLVAGPSYEQYF. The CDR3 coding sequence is TGCGCCAGCAGCTTGGTTGCAGGGCCCTCCTACGAGCAGTACTTC. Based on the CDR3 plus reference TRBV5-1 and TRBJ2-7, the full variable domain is KAGVTQTPRYLIKTRGQQVTLSCSPISGHRSVSWYQQTPGQGLQFLFEYFSETQRNKGNFPGRFSGRQFSNSRSEMNVSTLELGDSALYLCASSLVAGPSYEQYFGPGTRLTVT.

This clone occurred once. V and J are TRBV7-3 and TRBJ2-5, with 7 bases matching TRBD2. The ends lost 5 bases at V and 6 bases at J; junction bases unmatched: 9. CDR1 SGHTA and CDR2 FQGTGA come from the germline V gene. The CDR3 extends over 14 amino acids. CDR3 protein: CASSQESGKKTQYF. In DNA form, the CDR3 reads TGTGCCAGCAGCCAAGAAAGCGGGAAGAAGACCCAGTACTTC.

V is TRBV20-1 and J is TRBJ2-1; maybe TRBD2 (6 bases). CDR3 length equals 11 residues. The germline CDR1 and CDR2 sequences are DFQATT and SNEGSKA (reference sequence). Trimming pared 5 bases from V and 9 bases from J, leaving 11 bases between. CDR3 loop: CSAGGIAEQFF. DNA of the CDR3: TGCAGTGCTGGGGGGATCGCTGAGCAGTTCTTC.

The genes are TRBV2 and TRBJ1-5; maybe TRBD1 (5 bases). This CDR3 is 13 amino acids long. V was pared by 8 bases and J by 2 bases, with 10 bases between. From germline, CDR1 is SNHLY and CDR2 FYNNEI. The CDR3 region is CASLRDRNQPQHF. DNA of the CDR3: TGTGCCAGCCTCCGGGACCGCAATCAGCCCCAGCATTTT.

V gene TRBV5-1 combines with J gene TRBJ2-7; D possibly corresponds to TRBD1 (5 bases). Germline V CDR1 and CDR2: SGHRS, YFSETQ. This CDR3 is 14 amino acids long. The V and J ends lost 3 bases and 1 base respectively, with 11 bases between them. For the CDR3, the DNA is TGCGCCAGCAGCTCTAACGACAGATCCTACGAGCAGTACTTC. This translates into CASSSNDRSYEQYF.

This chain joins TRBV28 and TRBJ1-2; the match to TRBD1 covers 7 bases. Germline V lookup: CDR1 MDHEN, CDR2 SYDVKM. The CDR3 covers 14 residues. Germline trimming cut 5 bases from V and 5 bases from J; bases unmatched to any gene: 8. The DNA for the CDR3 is TGTGCCAGCAGTAATCGGGACAGAAATTATGGCTACACCTTC. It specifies CASSNRDRNYGYTF.

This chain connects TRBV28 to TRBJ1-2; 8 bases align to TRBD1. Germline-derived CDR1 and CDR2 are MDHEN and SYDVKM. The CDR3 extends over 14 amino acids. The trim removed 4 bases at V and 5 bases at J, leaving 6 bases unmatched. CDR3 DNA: TGTGCCAGCAGTTCCGGAACAGGGGGTTATGGCTACACCTTC. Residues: CASSSGTGGYGYTF.